A single sample is the source of the 31 T cell receptor beta chains below, sequenced in a study of shared clonotypes between healthy human individuals. TCRdb's copy holds only in-frame clones and misses some; the assay was immunoSEQ multiplex PCR. The sample consists of 2 million to 2.5 million clones, approximately 95% of them appearing once. The sequencing input was naive CD4+ T cells from PBMCs. The subset here: CD45RA+ positively selected. These receptor sequences come from a man aged 18 to 30 in good health. Some clones in this sample may be carry-over from other donors' samples.

The V and J genes are TRBV6-5 and TRBJ1-2; D is possibly TRBD1 (5 bases). V shed 8 bases and J shed 3 bases, with 13 bases lying between them. The length of the CDR3 is 13 residues. The germline V gene encodes CDR1 MNHEY and CDR2 SVGAGI. The CDR3 DNA reads TGTGCCAGCGCAGTTGCGGGGGACTATGGCTACACCTTC. Protein sequence: CASAVAGDYGYTF.

The genes are TRBV2 and TRBJ2-5; TRBD2 matches 7 bases. The CDR3 loop spans 16 amino acids. The germline gives CDR1 SNHLY, CDR2 FYNNEI. J gave up 4 bases and V 5 bases, and 13 bases lay outside the gene matches. CDR3 DNA: TGTGCCAGCAGTATCCCTCCGGGGAGGGCCGGAGAGACCCAGTACTTC. This sequence encodes CASSIPPGRAGETQYF.

This clone was recorded once. The V and J genes are TRBV28 and TRBJ1-4, with D perhaps TRBD1 (5 bases). Germline lookup yields CDR1 MDHEN and CDR2 SYDVKM. The CDR3 sequence is 12 residues long. Trimming took 11 bases from V and 7 from J, leaving 14 bases between them. The CDR3 nucleotides read TGTGCCCGGTGGGGGGAGGTTGAAAAACTGTTTTTT. It specifies CARWGEVEKLFF.

The genes are TRBV28 and TRBJ2-7, with TRBD1 matching over 9 bases. Trimming at V came to 7 bases and at J to 4 bases, leaving 11 bases not matched to a gene. Germline V gene data show CDR1 as MDHEN and CDR2 as SYDVKM. This CDR3 has 15 residues. In nucleotides, the CDR3 is TGTGCCAGCATCCCTGGAGGACAGGGGCCATACGAGCAGTACTTC. Translating it yields CASIPGGQGPYEQYF.

This CDR3 is CAWTKGLAGGHDEQFF. The DNA of the CDR3 is TGTGCCTGGACCAAGGGACTAGCGGGAGGTCATGATGAGCAGTTCTTC. The V gene is TRBV30, the J gene TRBJ2-1; 15 nucleotides agree with TRBD2. CDR1 is GTSNPN and CDR2 is SVGIG in the germline V gene (reference sequence). Losses at the gene ends were 4 bases for V and 8 bases for J; bases not matched to a gene: 9. The CDR3 sequence is 16 residues long.

V is TRBV28 and J is TRBJ2-7, with TRBD1 as a possible D gene (7 bases). V was trimmed by 8 bases and J by 0 bases, leaving 14 bases between them. Per the germline V gene, CDR1 is MDHEN and CDR2 is SYDVKM. This CDR3 is 14 amino acids long. The CDR3 protein is CASAEGASSYEQYF. For the CDR3, the DNA is TGTGCCAGCGCGGAGGGGGCGAGCTCCTACGAGCAGTACTTC. The variable domain in full, completed from reference TRBV28 and TRBJ2-7, reads DVKVTQSSRYLVKRTGEKVFLECVQDMDHENMFWYRQDPGLGLRLIYFSYDVKMKEKGDIPEGYSVSREKKERFSLILESASTNQTSMYLCASAEGASSYEQYFGPGTRLTVT.

The genes are TRBV9 and TRBJ2-3; D may be TRBD2 (7 bases). The CDR3 loop spans 15 amino acids. Looked up from germline, CDR1 is SGDLS and CDR2 is YYNGEE. V lost 4 bases and J 2 bases, leaving 14 bases between the germline ends. The CDR3 loop is CASSHRDYYTDTQYF. The CDR3 nucleotides are TGTGCCAGCAGCCACAGGGACTACTACACAGATACGCAGTATTTT.

V gene TRBV19 combines with J gene TRBJ1-1; a weak D match, TRBD1 (6 bases). The V end was cut by 5 bases, the J end by 4 bases, with 14 bases between. CDR1 LNHDA and CDR2 SQIVND come from the germline V gene (reference sequence). The CDR3 has 14 amino acids. CDR3 in amino acids: CASSPLGGATEAFF. The CDR3, as DNA: TGTGCCAGTAGTCCCCTAGGGGGGGCCACTGAAGCTTTCTTT.

CDR3 sequence reads: CASSLFLFRDRDQPQHF. The CDR3, as DNA: TGTGCCAGCAGTTTATTCCTCTTTCGGGATAGAGATCAGCCCCAGCATTTT. The chain joins TRBV28 to TRBJ1-5, with D unclear. Germline CDR1 reads MDHEN; CDR2 reads SYDVKM. CDR3 size: 17 residues. The V gene lost 1 base and the J gene lost 5 bases, with 18 bases spanning the gap.

The chain employs TRBV5-1 and TRBJ2-3; 11 positions agree with TRBD2. Germline CDR1 reads SGHRS; CDR2 reads YFSETQ. The CDR3 is 15 residues long. After removal of 4 bases from V and 5 bases from J, the junction contained 6 bases not matched to a gene. The CDR3 spells CASSPLGLAGDTQYF. CDR3 bases: TGCGCCAGCAGCCCCCTCGGACTAGCGGGAGATACGCAGTATTTT.

J is TRBJ2-7 and V is TRBV6-1; D uncertain. Germline CDR1 is MNHNS and CDR2 is SASEGT. Trimming pared 8 bases from V and 2 bases from J, leaving 10 bases between. The CDR3 has 12 residues. CDR3 amino acids: CASGSAPYEQYF. In DNA, the CDR3 is TGTGCCAGCGGGTCCGCTCCCTACGAGCAGTACTTC.

V usage is TRBV28 and J usage is TRBJ1-1; the D gene is possibly TRBD1 (6 bases). Deletions cut 3 bases from V and 6 bases from J, with 11 bases between. The CDR3 totals 13 residues. Germline assignment: CDR1 MDHEN and CDR2 SYDVKM. The DNA of the CDR3 is TGTGCCAGCAGTTTCACAGGGAGGTCTGAAGCTTTCTTT. It is translated as CASSFTGRSEAFF.

This chain links TRBV5-6 with TRBJ1-4, with D perhaps TRBD1 (5 bases). This CDR3 region has 16 residues. Trimming took 0 bases from V and 8 from J, leaving 17 bases between them. Per the germline V gene, CDR1 is SGHDT and CDR2 is YYEEEE. DNA of the CDR3: TGTGCCAGCAGCTTGGACCCGACAGCTGCGAGAGAAAAACTGTTTTTT. Protein sequence: CASSLDPTAAREKLFF.

This clone was picked up one time. The genes are TRBV28 and TRBJ2-1; D might be TRBD1 (6 bases). Per germline, CDR1 MDHEN and CDR2 SYDVKM. Deletions cut 7 bases from V and 8 bases from J, with 21 bases between. This CDR3 region has 15 residues. CDR3 amino acids: CASTRGSVGFDEQFF. The CDR3 coding sequence is TGTGCCAGCACAAGGGGGTCCGTGGGGTTCGATGAGCAGTTCTTC. The whole variable domain, filled in from reference TRBV28 and TRBJ2-1, reads DVKVTQSSRYLVKRTGEKVFLECVQDMDHENMFWYRQDPGLGLRLIYFSYDVKMKEKGDIPEGYSVSREKKERFSLILESASTNQTSMYLCASTRGSVGFDEQFFGPGTRLTVL.

This chain uses TRBV9 with TRBJ1-3, with 9 positions matching TRBD1. The V gene end was trimmed by 7 bases and the J gene end by 4 bases; junction bases not matched to a gene: 6. From germline, CDR1 is SGDLS and CDR2 YYNGEE. This CDR3 has 14 amino acids. This chain's CDR3 is CASRPGQGGNTIYF. For the CDR3, the DNA is TGTGCCAGCCGACCGGGACAGGGAGGAAACACCATATATTTT.

The chain links TRBV25-1 to TRBJ2-7, with 7 bases lining up with TRBD1. Trimming cost V 1 base and J 6 bases; bases outside gene matches: 6. Germline V gene data show CDR1 as MGHDK and CDR2 as SYGVNS. The CDR3 runs 14 residues. CDR3 DNA sequence: TGTGCCAGCAGTGAATCGACAGGGACGGTCGAGCAGTACTTC. Translation: CASSESTGTVEQYF.

The chain joins TRBV2 to TRBJ1-1; D possibly corresponds to TRBD1 (5 bases). The CDR3 contains 14 residues. Trimming stripped 8 bases from V and 5 bases from J, with 18 bases between. The germline V gene encodes CDR1 SNHLY and CDR2 FYNNEI. This CDR3 reads CASLFHGQGTEAFF. The CDR3 nucleotides read TGTGCCAGCCTTTTCCACGGACAAGGGACTGAAGCTTTCTTT.

J is TRBJ1-2 and V is TRBV25-1; weak D call: TRBD1 (6 bases). Germline CDR1 MGHDK, CDR2 SYGVNS. The V end was cut by 6 bases, the J end by 0 bases, with 11 bases between. This CDR3 contains 14 residues. The CDR3: CASRTTGSNYGYTF. In nucleotides, the CDR3 is TGTGCCAGCAGAACGACAGGATCTAACTATGGCTACACCTTC.

The CDR3 loop is CASSEGRTSGRHYNEQFF. The CDR3 bases are TGTGCCAGCAGTGAAGGTCGGACTAGCGGGAGGCATTACAATGAGCAGTTCTTC. This rearrangement joins TRBV6-1 to TRBJ2-1; 14 bases line up with TRBD2. The CDR3 consists of 18 residues. The J segment lost 4 bases and the V segment lost 1 base, leaving 6 bases of the junction unmatched. The germline CDR1 and CDR2 sequences are MNHNS and SASEGT.

V is TRBV6-1 and J is TRBJ1-2; 8 positions agree with TRBD1. Germline values: CDR1 MNHNS, CDR2 SASEGT. V shed 6 bases, J shed 4 bases, and the junction held 7 bases outside the gene matches. There are 14 residues in the CDR3. The CDR3 coding sequence is TGTGCCAGCAGCCTGGACAGGGTGGGCTATGGCTACACCTTC. Translation gives CASSLDRVGYGYTF.

This chain connects TRBV19 to TRBJ2-5; 11 positions agree with TRBD2. Trimming at V came to 3 bases and at J to 7 bases, leaving 10 bases not matched to a gene. The CDR3 loop spans 16 amino acids. Per germline, CDR1 LNHDA and CDR2 SQIVND (reference sequence). The CDR3 spells CASSINLAGGRGTQYF. CDR3 DNA sequence: TGTGCCAGTAGTATTAATCTAGCGGGAGGCCGTGGGACCCAGTACTTC.

The CDR3 protein is CASSSNTGADTQYF. The CDR3 DNA reads TGTGCCAGCAGCTCAAATACAGGGGCAGATACGCAGTATTTT. This chain connects TRBV11-2 to TRBJ2-3; 7 nucleotides match TRBD1. There are 14 residues in the CDR3. With V trimmed by 4 bases and J by 4 bases, 5 bases remained unmatched. The germline V gene encodes CDR1 SGHAT and CDR2 FQNNGV.

The chain has TRBV5-1 and TRBJ2-7; 12 nucleotides match TRBD1. Germline loops: CDR1 SGHRS, CDR2 YFSETQ. With V trimmed by 4 bases and J by 6 bases, 2 bases remained unmatched. CDR3 length: 13 amino acids. The CDR3 bases are TGCGCCAGCAGCCAGGGACAGGGGGCCGAGCAGTACTTC. Its translation: CASSQGQGAEQYF.

This sequence joins TRBV9 and TRBJ2-7, with TRBD2 matching 8 bases. The CDR3 is made up of 14 amino acids. Germline CDR1 SGDLS, CDR2 YYNGEE. The J segment lost 5 bases and the V segment lost 3 bases, leaving 7 bases of the junction unmatched. In nucleotides, the CDR3 is TGTGCCAGCAGCGCAACGGGAGGGCCGCACGAGCAGTACTTC. This gives the protein CASSATGGPHEQYF.

On this clone itself: The germline gene is not matched at one end of the junction; a read error may be the cause. J is TRBJ1-2 and V is TRBV7-2; no clear D. The germline V gene has CDR1 SGHTA and CDR2 FQGNSA. This CDR3 comprises 11 residues. This CDR3 reads CASSFGYGYAF. The DNA of the CDR3 is TGTGCCAGCAGCTTCGGCTATGGCTACGCCTTC.

As DNA, the CDR3 is TGTGCCAGCAGTGAACAGGGGGGCACCGGGGAGCTGTTTTTT. Translated: CASSEQGGTGELFF. The genes are TRBV2 and TRBJ2-2, with D tentatively TRBD1 (7 bases). In germline, CDR1 is SNHLY, CDR2 FYNNEI. Trimming shortened V by 2 bases and J by 4 bases, and 8 bases separated the two germline ends. The CDR3 consists of 14 residues.

V and J are TRBV10-3 and TRBJ2-1, with TRBD1 as a possible D gene (6 bases). The CDR3 has 14 residues. Germline loops: CDR1 ENHRY, CDR2 SYGVKD. The V gene lost 10 bases and the J gene lost 5 bases, with 18 bases spanning the gap. CDR3 sequence: CASRGGVGDNEQFF. The DNA for the CDR3 is TGTGCCAGCAGGGGCGGTGTTGGGGACAATGAGCAGTTCTTC.

This sequence joins TRBV5-5 and TRBJ2-7, with a possible D match to TRBD1 (6 bases). Deletions cut 1 base from V and 1 base from J, with 15 bases between. Germline loops: CDR1 SGHKS, CDR2 YYEKEE (reference sequence). The CDR3 length is 16 residues. CDR3 region: CASSLSRTVASYEQYF. The CDR3 DNA follows: TGTGCCAGCAGCTTGAGTCGGACAGTGGCTTCCTACGAGCAGTACTTC.

The chain combines TRBV6-6 with TRBJ2-2; 9 bases are shared with TRBD1. This CDR3 has 15 amino acids. Trimming cost V 2 bases and J 5 bases; bases outside gene matches: 3. The V gene's germline CDR1 is MNHNY and CDR2 SVGAGI (reference sequence). CDR3 nucleotides: TGTGCCAGCAGTTACGGACAGGGGCCGACCGGGGAGCTGTTTTTT. This codes for CASSYGQGPTGELFF.

Comment on this clone: This CDR3 is also generated by other DNA sequences in the sample. The V gene is TRBV20-1, the J gene TRBJ2-1, with unresolved D. This CDR3 is 11 amino acids long. Germline V CDR1 and CDR2: DFQATT, SNEGSKA (reference sequence). The germline V and J ends were trimmed by 3 bases and 2 bases, with 2 bases remaining between them. The CDR3 region has the DNA TGCAGTGCTAGCGCCTACAATGAGCAGTTCTTC. Encoded protein: CSASAYNEQFF.

About this clone: The same CDR3 also results from other DNA sequences found in this sample. The chain joins TRBV6-5 to TRBJ1-1; unclear D gene. CDR3 length: 13 amino acids. Germline V gives CDR1 MNHEY, CDR2 SVGAGI. V dropped 0 bases and J dropped 5 bases, with 7 bases sitting between them. CDR3 region: CASSYSRGTEAFF. CDR3 in DNA: TGTGCCAGCAGTTACTCCCGAGGGACTGAAGCTTTCTTT.